These 17 T cell receptor beta chains came from one sample sequenced in a study of radiotherapy plus CTLA-4 blockade in lung cancer. Only in-frame clones appear in the TCRdb table, and some are missing; sequencing was by immunoSEQ multiplex PCR. The sample lists 45,000 or so clones, around 76% occurring once. The sequencing used peripheral blood, collected from a patient treated with radiotherapy plus ipilimumab. These receptor sequences come from a human donor with non-small cell lung cancer who had stable disease on radiotherapy plus ipilimumab.

Note on this clone: An end of the junction does not agree with germline; a read error may underlie this. The chain links TRBV5-1 to TRBJ1-3, with unresolved D. Germline V gives CDR1 SGHRS, CDR2 YFSETQ. The CDR3 has 11 residues. For the CDR3, the DNA is TGCGCCAGCAGCGACGGGGAAACGGTTCTATTT. It encodes CASSDGETVLF.

DNA for the CDR3: TGTGCCAGCACCGTCGAGGGGGGCGAGCAGTACTTC. Protein: CASTVEGGEQYF. The chain carries TRBV9 and TRBJ2-7; D possibly matches TRBD1 or TRBD2 (6 bases each). Trimming took off 6 bases at V and 6 bases at J, with 13 bases between the two ends. The CDR3 extends over 12 amino acids. CDR1 SGDLS and CDR2 YYNGEE come from the germline V gene.

The V call is TRBV9, the J call TRBJ2-7; D not resolved. Germline CDR1 SGDLS, CDR2 YYNGEE. Trimming took 0 bases from V and 2 from J, leaving 12 bases between them. The CDR3 is 15 amino acids. The CDR3 spells CASSVGEGSTYEQYF. The CDR3 bases are TGTGCCAGCAGCGTAGGCGAAGGGTCGACCTACGAGCAGTACTTC.

The rearrangement uses TRBV6-1 and TRBJ2-7; TRBD2 might be the D (5 bases). Germline V gives CDR1 MNHNS, CDR2 SASEGT. The CDR3 is 15 amino acids. V lost 6 bases and J 2 bases, leaving 17 bases between the germline ends. This CDR3 reads CASRTGVAVPYEQYV. The CDR3 bases are TGTGCCAGCAGGACCGGGGTAGCAGTGCCCTACGAGCAGTACGTC.

V gene TRBV18 combines with J gene TRBJ1-1; D may be TRBD1 (5 bases). From germline, CDR1 is KGHSH and CDR2 LQKENI. The CDR3 has 13 amino acids. V gave up 3 bases and J gave up 11 bases, with 16 bases separating them. The CDR3 DNA is TGTGCCAGCTCACCTAGGGGAGGGAGGGGCGCTTTCTTT. It translates to CASSPRGGRGAFF.

The chain joins TRBV19 to TRBJ2-1; 11 bases map to TRBD1. V gave up 8 bases and J gave up 4 bases; unmatched junction bases: 7. Looked up from germline, CDR1 is LNHDA and CDR2 is SQIVND (reference sequence). The CDR3 sequence is 15 residues long. For the CDR3, the DNA is TGTGCCAGTCAAACCGGGACAGGGGGTTACAATGAGCAGTTCTTC. Protein product: CASQTGTGGYNEQFF.

The CDR3 DNA reads as TGTGCCAGCAGCACAAGAAACAATGAGCAGTTCTTC. Translation gives CASSTRNNEQFF. The chain links TRBV14 to TRBJ2-1; D uncertain. V was clipped by 5 bases and J by 5 bases, with 7 bases between them. The CDR3 loop spans 12 amino acids. Germline V gene lookup returns CDR1 SGHDN and CDR2 FVKESK.

The V call is TRBV29-1, the J call TRBJ2-1; tentative D call: TRBD2 (6 bases). The V end was cut by 1 base, the J end by 7 bases, with 8 bases between. The CDR3 spans 12 residues. Germline V gives CDR1 SQVTM, CDR2 ANQGSEA. CDR3 nucleotide sequence: TGCAGCGTTGAAGTCGGAGGGAATGAGCAGTTCTTC. This codes for CSVEVGGNEQFF.

This clone was counted between two and nine times. The rearrangement joins TRBV12-5 to TRBJ1-2, with TRBD1 matching 7 bases. V lost 4 bases, J lost 0 bases, and 8 bases stayed unmatched. CDR3 length: 16 amino acids. CDR1 and CDR2 from the germline V gene are LGHNT and FRNRAP. The CDR3 sequence: CASGSAGQITNYGYTF. The CDR3 DNA sequence: TGTGCTAGTGGTTCGGCGGGACAGATTACTAACTATGGCTACACCTTC.

This clone was recorded only once. The sample carries other DNA sequences with the same CDR3. The V call is TRBV28, the J call TRBJ2-7; D is undetermined. CDR3 length equals 10 residues. Trimming pared 8 bases from V and 4 bases from J, leaving 6 bases between. In germline, CDR1 is MDHEN, CDR2 SYDVKM. The CDR3 DNA is TGTGCCAGCGGCCTGTACGAGCAGTACGTC. Translated, it gives CASGLYEQYV.

The J gene is TRBJ2-1, the V gene TRBV9; no clear D. CDR3 size: 13 residues. Germline lookup yields CDR1 SGDLS and CDR2 YYNGEE. Trimming removed 1 base from V and 6 bases from J, with 8 bases in between. The CDR3 bases are TGTGCCAGCAGCGTACTGACCCTCAATGAGCAGTTCTTC. This translates into CASSVLTLNEQFF. The full variable domain, its missing parts supplied by reference TRBV9 and TRBJ2-1, is DSGVTQTPKHLITATGQRVTLRCSPRSGDLSVYWYQQSLDQGLQFLIQYYNGEERAKGNILERFSAQQFPDLHSELNLSSLELGDSALYFCASSVLTLNEQFFGPGTRLTVL.

This clone was observed a single time. The chain uses TRBV7-8 and TRBJ2-2; 8 bases align to TRBD2. The CDR3 is 17 residues long. Trimming removed 5 bases from V and 0 bases from J; junction bases left unmatched: 8. From germline, CDR1 is SGHVS and CDR2 FQNEAQ. The CDR3 nucleotides read TGTGCCAGCAGCCCCACTATAGCGGGAACGAACACCGGGGAGCTGTTTTTT. Translated: CASSPTIAGTNTGELFF.

The chain recombines TRBV12-5 with TRBJ1-1; TRBD1 might be the D (5 bases). Per germline, CDR1 LGHNT and CDR2 FRNRAP. The V end lost 0 bases, the J end lost 4 bases, and 12 bases lay between the germline ends. CDR3 size: 15 residues. The CDR3 loop is CASGLVLGVGTEAFF. In nucleotides, the CDR3 is TGTGCTAGTGGTTTGGTACTGGGGGTTGGCACTGAAGCTTTCTTT. Full variable domain (remainder filled in from reference TRBV12-5 and TRBJ1-1): DARVTQTPRHKVTEMGQEVTMRCQPILGHNTVFWYRQTMMQGLELLAYFRNRAPLDDSGMPKDRFSAEMPDATLATLKIQPSEPRDSAVYFCASGLVLGVGTEAFFGQGTRLTVV.

The rearrangement joins TRBV7-3 to TRBJ2-1; maybe TRBD2 (5 bases). Trimming removed 2 bases from V and 5 bases from J, with 13 bases in between. Looked up from germline, CDR1 is SGHTA and CDR2 is FQGTGA. The CDR3 is 15 amino acids. This CDR3 reads CASSLYGEPNNEQFF. The CDR3 DNA follows: TGTGCCAGCAGCTTATACGGGGAGCCCAACAATGAGCAGTTCTTC.

The chain links TRBV6-4 to TRBJ1-1; D possibly corresponds to TRBD1 (5 bases). Trimming removed 3 bases from V and 8 bases from J, with 10 bases in between. CDR3 length: 12 amino acids. The V gene's germline CDR1 is MRHNA and CDR2 SNTAGT. CDR3 sequence reads: CASSDNGGEAFF. CDR3 nucleotide sequence: TGTGCCAGCAGTGATAACGGGGGAGAAGCTTTCTTT.

The sample holds a few counts of this clone. The chain links TRBV5-4 to TRBJ2-3; TRBD2 matches at 14 bases. Germline V gene lookup returns CDR1 SGHNT and CDR2 YYREEE (reference sequence). The ends lost 4 bases at V and 0 bases at J; junction bases unmatched: 10. The CDR3 length is 19 residues. The CDR3 loop reads CASSPMRLAGGPSTDTQYF. CDR3 coding DNA: TGTGCCAGCAGCCCGATGAGACTAGCGGGGGGGCCAAGCACAGATACGCAGTATTTT.

Worth noting for this clone: The same CDR3 is also encoded by other DNA sequences in this sample. The rearrangement links TRBV2 to TRBJ1-1; D is uncertain. Germline V gene lookup returns CDR1 SNHLY and CDR2 FYNNEI. This CDR3 is built from 13 residues. Trimming took 4 bases from V and 11 from J, leaving 17 bases between them. The CDR3 spells CASSVKADGSAFF. Here the CDR3 DNA reads TGTGCCAGCAGTGTTAAGGCTGACGGCAGCGCTTTCTTT.